These 32 T cell receptor beta chains were all obtained from the same sample, sequenced in a study of spatial heterogeneity in lung cancer. TCRdb re-called the 5' RACE reads through MiXCR, storing one row per CDR3 protein. The table lists some 110,000 distinct CDR3 sequences, less than 15% of them singletons. Time point given: blood at routine non-recurrence follow-up after resection. Whole RNA, isolated from tumor, nontumor lung or frozen PBMC, was sequenced without prior sorting. Sample: PBMCs, taken at follow-up. These receptors originate from a male donor with early-stage non-small cell lung cancer.

For this clonotype: The conserved final phenylalanine or tryptophan is absent from the CDR3, which likely points to a read error. This chain links TRBV5-5 with TRBJ2-7, with 9 bases identical to TRBD1. The CDR3 runs 16 residues. V dropped 5 bases and J dropped 0; count of bases not matched to a gene: 9. Germline-derived CDR1 and CDR2 are SGHKS and YYEKEE (reference sequence). This chain's CDR3 is CASRQQGAASSYEQYL. In DNA form, the CDR3 reads TGTGCCAGCAGACAACAGGGGGCGGCTAGCTCCTACGAGCAGTACCTC.

The V and J genes are TRBV12-3 or TRBV12-4 and TRBJ1-5; 8 nucleotides line up with TRBD1. The CDR3 sequence is 14 residues long. V was pared by 5 bases and J by 4 bases, with 4 bases of the junction left unmatched. The CDR3 DNA reads TGTGCCAGCAGTCCGAGGACAGGGAATCAGCCCCAGCATTTT. This sequence encodes CASSPRTGNQPQHF.

This clonotype has only a few counts. The V and J genes are TRBV5-1 and TRBJ1-6; 9 bases agree with TRBD1. With 1 base clipped from V and 7 bases from J, the junction kept 6 bases outside the gene matches. The CDR3 runs 16 residues. The germline gives CDR1 SGHRS, CDR2 YFSETQ. CDR3 in amino acids: CASSLKGQGLNSPLHF. The CDR3 DNA reads TGCGCCAGCAGCTTGAAGGGACAGGGTTTAAATTCACCCCTCCACTTT.

In its sample, this clonotype was seen a few times. The chain joins TRBV4-1 to TRBJ2-7; 10 bases align to TRBD1. V shed 2 bases and J 2 bases; nucleotides not matched to a gene: 3. CDR1 is MGHRA and CDR2 is YSYEKL in the germline V gene. The CDR3 covers 15 residues. The CDR3 DNA sequence: TGCGCCAGCAGCCAATTGGGACAGGGGACCTACGAGCAGTACTTC. Protein product: CASSQLGQGTYEQYF.

Only one count was recorded for this clonotype. The rearrangement uses TRBV5-1 and TRBJ2-1; D not resolved. The CDR3 has 11 amino acids. Trimming removed 0 bases from V and 9 bases from J, with 4 bases in between. Germline loops: CDR1 SGHRS, CDR2 YFSETQ. The CDR3 loop is CASSLAGEQFF. Here the CDR3 DNA reads TGCGCCAGCAGCTTGGCGGGTGAGCAGTTCTTC.

This clonotype showed up many times. The chain has TRBV20-1 and TRBJ1-2; D unresolved. V shed 6 bases and J shed 4 bases, with 6 bases lying between them. This CDR3 comprises 10 residues. The germline V gene has CDR1 DFQATT and CDR2 SNEGSKA (reference sequence). CDR3 region: CSAKIYGYTF. DNA of the CDR3: TGCAGTGCCAAGATCTATGGCTACACCTTC.

For this clonotype: Just one base apart from a much larger clone, this may be a read error. This chain joins TRBV11-2 and TRBJ2-1; 10 nucleotides match TRBD2. Per germline, CDR1 SGHAT and CDR2 FQNNGV. V was clipped by 7 bases and J by 7 bases; unmatched bases: 7. The length of the CDR3 is 14 residues. The CDR3 nucleotides read TGTGCCAGCAACTTGCCTAGCGGGGGAAATGAGCAGTTCTTC. Amino acids: CASNLPSGGNEQFF. The whole variable domain, filled in from reference TRBV11-2 and TRBJ2-1, reads EAGVAQSPRYKIIEKRQSVAFWCNPISGHATLYWYQQILGQGPKLLIQFQNNGVVDDSQLPKDRFSAERLKGVDSTLKIQPAKLEDSAVYLCASNLPSGGNEQFFGPGTRLTVL.

The chain links TRBV7-9 to TRBJ2-2; D is perhaps TRBD1 (5 bases). Germline V gene lookup returns CDR1 SEHNR and CDR2 FQNEAQ (reference sequence). The V and J ends lost 5 bases and 4 bases respectively, with 11 bases between them. The CDR3 consists of 14 residues. CDR3: CASSQGRPTGELFF. DNA for the CDR3: TGTGCCAGCAGCCAGGGTAGGCCCACCGGGGAGCTGTTTTTT.

The sample holds many counts of this clonotype. V is TRBV29-1 and J is TRBJ1-3; the match to TRBD1 covers 7 bases. Trimming removed 7 bases from V and 1 base from J; junction bases left unmatched: 1. The CDR3 has 12 residues. Germline CDR1 SQVTM, CDR2 ANQGSEA. CDR3 protein: CSGGQSGNTIYF. In DNA form, the CDR3 reads TGCAGCGGGGGACAGTCTGGAAACACCATATATTTT.

This clonotype has only a few counts. The chain combines TRBV5-1 with TRBJ2-1, with 8 bases identical to TRBD2. V shed 0 bases, J shed 1 base, and the junction held 3 bases outside the gene matches. CDR1 SGHRS and CDR2 YFSETQ come from the germline V gene. This CDR3 is built from 16 residues. DNA for the CDR3: TGCGCCAGCAGCTTGGGGAGCGGGGGTTCCTACAATGAGCAGTTCTTC. Amino acids: CASSLGSGGSYNEQFF.

V and J are TRBV11-2 and TRBJ1-1; TRBD1 might be the D (6 bases). CDR1 and CDR2 (germline): SGHAT, FQNNGV. The length of the CDR3 is 17 residues. The V end was cut by 6 bases, the J end by 4 bases, with 24 bases between. The CDR3 nucleotides read TGTGCCAGCAGTCCGGAGAGGGGAGGGGGTTTCGGCACTGAAGCTTTCTTT. As protein: CASSPERGGGFGTEAFF.

This clonotype appeared many times. The V gene is TRBV3-1, the J gene TRBJ2-5; no clear D gene. CDR1 and CDR2 (germline): LGHDT, YNNKEL (reference sequence). The CDR3 runs to 12 residues. Trimming removed 4 bases from V and 2 bases from J, with 5 bases in between. The CDR3 reads CASSPQQETQYF. CDR3 DNA sequence: TGTGCCAGCAGCCCTCAACAAGAGACCCAGTACTTC.

This clonotype was counted only a few times. The rearrangement joins TRBV10-3 to TRBJ2-5; D may correspond to TRBD1 or TRBD2 (5 bases each). The CDR3 has 15 amino acids. V was trimmed by 2 bases and J by 5 bases, leaving 15 bases between them. In germline, CDR1 is ENHRY, CDR2 SYGVKD. The CDR3 sequence is CAISEPSGAGETQYF. The CDR3 DNA reads TGTGCCATCAGTGAGCCTTCTGGGGCGGGCGAGACCCAGTACTTC.

In its sample, this clonotype was seen many times. This sequence joins TRBV6-5 and TRBJ1-5; D is possibly TRBD1 (5 bases). CDR3 length equals 15 residues. Per germline, CDR1 MNHEY and CDR2 SVGAGI. Trimming shortened V by 0 bases and J by 3 bases, and 9 bases separated the two germline ends. The CDR3 sequence: CASSYSWGNNQPQHF. CDR3 sequence (DNA): TGTGCCAGCAGTTACTCGTGGGGGAACAATCAGCCCCAGCATTTT.

The V call is TRBV28, the J call TRBJ1-2; D unresolved. Germline loops: CDR1 MDHEN, CDR2 SYDVKM. V was trimmed by 6 bases and J by 2 bases, leaving 4 bases between them. The CDR3 extends over 11 amino acids. CDR3: CASSQNYGYTF. For the CDR3, the DNA is TGTGCCAGCAGCCAGAACTATGGCTACACCTTC.

This clonotype has just a few counts. CDR3 nucleotides: TGCGCCAGCAGCTTGGAAGGACAGGGGGCTCATTCACCCCTCCACTTT. Protein: CASSLEGQGAHSPLHF. The chain combines TRBV5-1 with TRBJ1-6, with 11 bases matching TRBD1. After removal of 0 bases from V and 8 bases from J, the junction contained 4 bases not matched to a gene. Germline V lookup: CDR1 SGHRS, CDR2 YFSETQ. This CDR3 comprises 16 residues.

V usage is TRBV20-1 and J usage is TRBJ1-5, with D perhaps matching TRBD1 (5 bases). Germline CDR1 and CDR2: DFQATT and SNEGSKA (reference sequence). V was clipped by 6 bases and J by 9 bases, with 21 bases between them. This CDR3 comprises 14 residues. The CDR3 loop reads CSAIRDPSKGPQHF. CDR3 sequence (DNA): TGCAGTGCGATCCGGGACCCCTCAAAGGGGCCCCAGCATTTT.

In this sample, this clonotype turned up a few times. V and J are TRBV3-1 and TRBJ1-2; no clear D gene. CDR1 and CDR2 from the germline V gene are LGHDT and YNNKEL (reference sequence). V was shortened by 3 bases and J by 5 bases, with 7 bases between the two germline ends. The CDR3 sequence is 12 residues long. The CDR3 DNA sequence: TGTGCCAGCAGCCATGACCCTTATGGCTACACCTTC. Protein: CASSHDPYGYTF.

This clonotype was counted many times. This sequence joins TRBV27 and TRBJ1-1; D unclear. This CDR3 is 15 amino acids long. Germline CDR1 reads MNHEY; CDR2 reads SMNVEV (reference sequence). Trimming shortened V by 6 bases and J by 3 bases, and 17 bases separated the two germline ends. CDR3 DNA sequence: TGTGCCAGCAGCCTTGGTGGGCTCGTGGACACTGAAGCTTTCTTT. Translating it yields CASSLGGLVDTEAFF.

This clonotype has only a few counts. The chain uses TRBV29-1 and TRBJ1-1; 7 bases are a match to TRBD1. J lost 2 bases, V lost 4 bases, and 13 bases had no gene match. This CDR3 is built from 16 residues. Per the germline V gene, CDR1 is SQVTM and CDR2 is ANQGSEA. The CDR3 nucleotides read TGCAGCGTTGCCGACGTGAGGGGGCTTTCAAACACTGAAGCTTTCTTT. This translates into CSVADVRGLSNTEAFF.

V usage is TRBV2 and J usage is TRBJ1-5; D possibly corresponds to TRBD1 (6 bases). With 6 bases removed from V and 6 bases from J, the gap between germline ends came to 15 bases. This CDR3 contains 14 residues. Germline V CDR1 and CDR2: SNHLY, FYNNEI. The CDR3 DNA sequence: TGTGCCAGCAGGGGGGCCCAGTGGGGTCAGCCCCAGCATTTT. Its translation is CASRGAQWGQPQHF.

This clonotype has a handful of counts. The chain links TRBV29-1 to TRBJ2-3, with 12 positions matching TRBD2. The J segment lost 4 bases and the V segment lost 4 bases, leaving 6 bases of the junction unmatched. This CDR3 is 15 amino acids long. CDR1 is SQVTM and CDR2 is ANQGSEA in the germline V gene. DNA of the CDR3: TGCAGCGTTGGGCTAGCGGGGGGGCTCCCAGATACGCAGTATTTT. Amino acids: CSVGLAGGLPDTQYF.

This clonotype was detected only a few times. The V gene is TRBV24-1, the J gene TRBJ2-3; D is ambiguous. From germline, CDR1 is KGHDR and CDR2 SFDVKD. The V end lost 2 bases, the J end lost 3 bases, and 8 bases lay between the germline ends. The length of the CDR3 is 14 residues. DNA of the CDR3: TGTGCCACCAGTGATTACGTAGGAACAGATACGCAGTATTTT. It is translated as CATSDYVGTDTQYF.

V usage is TRBV4-1 and J usage is TRBJ2-3; 8 positions match TRBD1. The CDR3 sequence is 15 residues long. Per germline, CDR1 MGHRA and CDR2 YSYEKL. With 4 bases clipped from V and 2 bases from J, the junction kept 5 bases outside the gene matches. CDR3 coding DNA: TGCGCCAGCAGCCGCCCGACAGGGGCCACAGATACGCAGTATTTT. This translates into CASSRPTGATDTQYF.

This clonotype was counted between two and nine times. V is TRBV7-2 and J is TRBJ2-3; TRBD2 matches 15 bases. V lost 5 bases to trimming and J lost 0 bases; unmatched junction nucleotides: 12. The germline CDR1 and CDR2 sequences are SGHTA and FQGNSA. This CDR3 contains 20 residues. CDR3 sequence: CASSPVGTSGGTSSTDTQYF. Here the CDR3 DNA reads TGTGCCAGCAGCCCCGTGGGGACTAGCGGGGGGACCTCTAGCACAGATACGCAGTATTTT.

This chain connects TRBV20-1 to TRBJ1-4, with D hard to call. Germline V gives CDR1 DFQATT, CDR2 SNEGSKA (reference sequence). V was clipped by 7 bases and J by 7 bases, with 13 bases between them. The CDR3 loop spans 12 amino acids. The CDR3 bases are TGCAGTGTCCCGAGGCAAGGTGAAAAACTGTTTTTT. This sequence encodes CSVPRQGEKLFF.

The CDR3 DNA sequence: TGTGCCAGCAGCTGGGACGGAGATCAGCCCCAGCATTTT. Amino acids: CASSWDGDQPQHF. This chain uses TRBV7-9 with TRBJ1-5, with a weak D call TRBD1 (5 bases). Between the trimmed V and J ends, which lost 4 bases and 5 bases, there was a span of 9 bases. The CDR3 has 13 amino acids. Germline CDR1 reads SEHNR; CDR2 reads FQNEAQ (reference sequence).

The rearrangement joins TRBV10-3 to TRBJ1-1; 8 nucleotides line up with TRBD1. V lost 6 bases and J lost 4; bases outside the gene matches: 7. The germline V gene has CDR1 ENHRY and CDR2 SYGVKD. CDR3 length: 14 amino acids. CDR3 region: CAISLDREATEAFF. DNA for the CDR3: TGTGCCATCAGCCTGGACAGGGAGGCCACTGAAGCTTTCTTT.

The J gene is TRBJ2-5, the V gene TRBV10-3, with 8 nucleotides matching TRBD2. Unmatched junction bases numbered 7, after V lost 6 bases and J lost 1 base. The CDR3 loop spans 15 amino acids. From germline, CDR1 is ENHRY and CDR2 SYGVKD. CDR3 bases: TGTGCCATCAGGTCGGCTAGCGGGTCCCAAGAGACCCAGTACTTC. It is translated as CAIRSASGSQETQYF.

This chain joins TRBV5-6 and TRBJ1-5; the D gene is possibly TRBD1 (5 bases). This CDR3 contains 14 residues. Deletions cut 8 bases from V and 3 bases from J, with 15 bases between. CDR1 and CDR2 (germline): SGHDT, YYEEEE. The CDR3 spells CASSTGTDNQPQHF. The CDR3 bases are TGTGCCAGTAGTACGGGGACGGACAATCAGCCCCAGCATTTT.

This clonotype was seen repeatedly, ten times or more. The J gene is TRBJ2-7, the V gene TRBV12-3 or TRBV12-4; TRBD2 is a possible D gene (5 bases). The CDR3 runs to 12 residues. Trimming took off 6 bases at V and 6 bases at J, with 12 bases between the two ends. This CDR3 is CASSTTTGEQYF. The CDR3 bases are TGTGCCAGCAGCACGACTACGGGCGAGCAGTACTTC.

CDR3 DNA: TGTGCCATCAGTGGGGACTCTGGGGCCAACGTCCTGACTTTC. This translates into CAISGDSGANVLTF. The chain carries TRBV10-3 and TRBJ2-6; D gene uncertain. V lost 4 bases to trimming and J lost 0 bases, with 4 bases between them. CDR1 and CDR2 from the germline V gene are ENHRY and SYGVKD. This CDR3 comprises 14 residues.